The rows below give T cell receptor beta chains drawn from one sample of a study of blood T cell repertoires in COVID-19. Profiling relied on immunoSEQ multiplex PCR, and the TCRdb table lists in-frame clones only, not all of them. The profile covers tens of thousands of clones, with around 89% appearing a single time and approximately 1% taken by the ten largest. The source material was PBMCs or T cells enriched from blood (not recorded which). All receptors come from a woman in her 50s with acute COVID-19. Both conserved end residues are part of each CDR3. A D gene is named only where the DNA matches it firmly. Not all rows give a size; the values are once, few, many and, for expanded clones, a class.

>few|TRBJ1-3|TRBD1|TRBV9
CASSTGGSGNTIYF
TGTGCCAGCAGTACAGGGGGCTCTGGAAACACCATATATTTT
>-|TRBJ1-1|-|TRBV6-5
CASSYSSSGGDTEAFF
TGTGCCAGCAGTTACTCATCCTCGGGGGGGGACACTGAAGCTTTCTTT
>once|TRBJ1-1|TRBD1|TRBV30
CAWSNYRDRGGTEAFF
TGTGCCTGGAGTAATTACCGGGACAGGGGGGGTACTGAAGCTTTCTTT
>-|TRBJ2-1|TRBD2|TRBV11-3
CASSSAGTSGNEQFF
TGTGCCAGCAGCTCCGCCGGGACTAGCGGCAATGAGCAGTTCTTC
>-|TRBJ2-1|TRBD1|TRBV5-1
CASSLGTGAGYNEQFF
TGCGCCAGCAGCTTGGGGACAGGGGCAGGGTACAATGAGCAGTTCTTC
>-|TRBJ1-4|-|TRBV5-1
CASSGEAREKLFF
TGCGCCAGCAGCGGGGAGGCCAGGGAAAAACTGTTTTTT
>once|TRBJ1-1|-|TRBV18
CASSPSINTEAFF
TGTGCCAGCTCACCGAGCATTAACACTGAAGCTTTCTTT
>-|TRBJ2-5|-|TRBV28
CASSFRGQETQYF
TGTGCCAGCAGCTTCAGGGGCCAAGAGACCCAGTACTTC
>-|TRBJ1-1|-|TRBV6-1
CASSEWDTNTEAFF
TGTGCCAGCAGTGAGTGGGACACAAACACTGAAGCTTTCTTT
>-|TRBJ2-7|-|TRBV30
CAWGTSTYEQYF
TGTGCCTGGGGGACTTCTACCTACGAGCAGTACTTC
>-|TRBJ1-3|TRBD1|TRBV2
CATEDRGTTIYF
TGTGCCACCGAGGACAGGGGAACAACCATATATTTT
>-|TRBJ1-4|-|TRBV2
CASTGVGSNNEKLFF
TGTGCCAGCACCGGGGTTGGGAGTAATAATGAAAAACTGTTTTTT
>-|TRBJ2-7|TRBD1|TRBV6-2/TRBV6-3
CASSSDRGHEQYF
TGTGCCAGCAGTTCCGACAGGGGCCACGAGCAGTACTTC
>-|TRBJ1-1|-|TRBV3-1/TRBV3-2
CASSQNRDTEAFF
TGTGCCAGCAGCCAAAACAGGGACACTGAAGCTTTCTTT
>few|TRBJ1-1|-|TRBV19
CASSITRGNTEAFF
TGTGCCAGTAGTATAACAAGGGGGAACACTGAAGCTTTCTTT
>-|TRBJ1-5|TRBD1|TRBV18
CASSRDSHSNQPQHF
TGTGCCAGCTCTCGGGACAGCCATAGCAATCAGCCCCAGCATTTT
>-|TRBJ1-5|TRBD1|TRBV7-9
CASSRDSDNQPQHF
TGTGCCAGCAGCCGGGACAGCGATAATCAGCCCCAGCATTTT
>-|TRBJ1-3|-|TRBV9
CASSVLSVPGNTIYF
TGTGCCAGCAGCGTCCTGTCGGTCCCCGGAAACACCATATATTTT
>-|TRBJ2-5|-|TRBV12-5
CASASSGQETQYF
TGTGCTAGTGCTAGCTCCGGGCAAGAGACCCAGTACTTC
>once|TRBJ1-5|TRBD1|TRBV19
CASSPLIDRGYNQPQHF
TGTGCCAGTAGTCCACTAATCGACAGGGGTTACAATCAGCCCCAGCATTTT
>few|TRBJ1-4|-|TRBV5-5
CASSLAGDLNEKLFF
TGTGCCAGCAGCTTGGCAGGTGACCTTAATGAAAAACTGTTTTTT
>-|TRBJ2-7|TRBD1|TRBV5-6
CASRDRKSYEQYF
TGTGCCAGCCGGGACAGGAAATCCTACGAGCAGTACTTC
>-|TRBJ1-2|-|TRBV7-9
CASSLVPGIDGYTF
TGTGCCAGCAGCTTAGTTCCAGGGATTGATGGCTACACCTTC
>once|TRBJ2-3|TRBD1|TRBV6-5
CASRMDRGSTDTQYF
TGTGCCAGCAGGATGGACAGGGGGAGCACAGATACGCAGTATTTT
>-|TRBJ1-3|-|TRBV12-3/TRBV12-4
CASRSGNTIYF
TGTGCCAGCAGGAGTGGAAACACCATATATTTT
>-|TRBJ1-1|-|TRBV2
CASSQQGGTEAFF
TGTGCCAGCAGTCAACAGGGAGGGACTGAAGCTTTCTTT
>-|TRBJ2-7|-|TRBV5-4
CASSLSVTYEQYF
TGTGCCAGCAGCTTAAGCGTAACCTACGAGCAGTACTTC
>-|TRBJ2-1|TRBD2|TRBV12-5
CASGPGLAGVGEQFF
TGTGCTAGTGGACCGGGACTAGCGGGAGTGGGAGAGCAGTTCTTC
>-|TRBJ1-2|-|TRBV2
CASSELPTGNYGYTF
TGTGCCAGCAGTGAACTGCCCACAGGGAACTATGGCTACACCTTC
>once|TRBJ1-1|TRBD1|TRBV5-1
CASSLEVTGATEAFF
TGCGCCAGCAGCTTGGAAGTGACAGGGGCCACTGAAGCTTTCTTT
>-|TRBJ1-5|TRBD1|TRBV3-1/TRBV3-2
CASSPRVGGGPQHF
TGTGCCAGCAGCCCAAGAGTAGGGGGCGGGCCCCAGCATTTT
>-|TRBJ1-2|-|TRBV19
CASAPPSLLNYGYTF
TGTGCCAGTGCCCCCCCGAGCTTACTCAACTATGGCTACACCTTC
>-|TRBJ1-6|TRBD1|TRBV7-9
CASSQTGVGHNSPLHF
TGTGCCAGCAGTCAGACAGGGGTTGGTCATAATTCACCCCTCCACTTT
>-|TRBJ2-3|TRBD2|TRBV4-2
CASSQEWASGRADTQYF
TGTGCCAGCAGCCAAGAATGGGCTAGCGGGAGGGCCGATACGCAGTATTTT
>-|TRBJ1-1|-|TRBV6-5
CASSWDTVNTEAFF
TGTGCCAGCAGCTGGGACACCGTGAACACTGAAGCTTTCTTT
>-|TRBJ2-1|TRBD2|TRBV2
CASKASGAYNEQFF
TGTGCCAGCAAGGCTAGCGGGGCCTACAATGAGCAGTTCTTC
>-|TRBJ1-1|-|TRBV15
CATREGHLFMNTEAFF
TGTGCCACCAGGGAGGGGCATCTCTTCATGAACACTGAAGCTTTCTTT
>-|TRBJ1-5|-|TRBV12-3/TRBV12-4
CASSFGVNQPQHF
TGTGCCAGCAGTTTCGGTGTTAATCAGCCCCAGCATTTT
>-|TRBJ1-2|TRBD1|TRBV5-6
CASSLEGQAFYGYTF
TGTGCCAGCAGCTTGGAGGGACAGGCTTTCTATGGCTACACCTTC
>-|TRBJ2-5|TRBD2|TRBV5-1
CASSILTSGGETQYF
TGCGCCAGCAGCATTCTAACCTCGGGAGGGGAGACCCAGTACTTC
>-|TRBJ1-5|-|TRBV18
CASSGQPNSNQPQHF
TGTGCCAGCTCAGGACAGCCTAATAGCAATCAGCCCCAGCATTTT
>-|TRBJ1-2|-|TRBV1
CTSSQDLSSGGPSYGYTF
TGCACCAGCAGCCAAGATTTGAGTTCGGGGGGGCCCAGCTATGGCTACACCTTC
>-|TRBJ1-3|TRBD1|TRBV3-1/TRBV3-2
CASSQATGLTGNTIYF
TGTGCCAGCAGCCAAGCGACAGGGCTTACTGGAAACACCATATATTTT
>-|TRBJ2-7|TRBD2|TRBV11-2
CASSTVAGGYEQYF
TGTGCCAGCAGTACAGTGGCGGGAGGGTACGAGCAGTACTTC
>-|TRBJ1-5|-|TRBV18
CASSAGRNQPQHF
TGTGCCAGCTCCGCAGGCAGAAATCAGCCCCAGCATTTT
>once|TRBJ1-3|-|TRBV12-3/TRBV12-4
CATSGDSGNTIYF
TGTGCCACCAGCGGTGACTCTGGAAACACCATATATTTT
>once|TRBJ1-2|-|TRBV7-9
CASSQTGTYYGYTF
TGTGCCAGCAGCCAAACCGGGACATACTATGGCTACACCTTC
>-|TRBJ2-7|-|TRBV21-1
CASGQGPLRAREQYF
TGTGCCAGCGGACAGGGGCCCTTAAGGGCTAGGGAGCAGTACTTC
>few|TRBJ2-5|-|TRBV24-1
CATSGAETQYF
TGTGCCACCAGTGGAGCGGAGACCCAGTACTTC
>-|TRBJ2-2|TRBD2|TRBV28
CASSRPIAGPTGELFF
TGTGCCAGCAGTCGACCAATAGCGGGCCCCACCGGGGAGCTGTTTTTT
>-|TRBJ1-3|-|TRBV4-1
CASSLLTVGRNLGNTIYF
TGCGCCAGCAGCCTCCTGACAGTTGGAAGAAACTTGGGGAACACCATATATTTT
>-|TRBJ2-1|TRBD2|TRBV5-1
CASSLVLAGDNEQFF
TGCGCCAGCAGCTTGGTTCTAGCGGGGGACAATGAGCAGTTCTTC
>-|TRBJ1-2|-|TRBV11-3
CASRPGTANYGYTF
TGTGCCAGCAGACCAGGAACCGCTAACTATGGCTACACCTTC
>-|TRBJ2-1|-|TRBV15
CATSRDYTDNEQFF
TGTGCCACCAGCAGGGACTACACGGACAATGAGCAGTTCTTC